The 20 T cell receptor beta chains presented below share a single source sample, sequenced in a study of cytomegalovirus exposure and HLA in healthy donors. Researchers ran the PCR with 60 Vbeta and 13 Jbeta primers. The assay was immunoSEQ multiplex PCR, and TCRdb's table has in-frame clones only and misses some. Among about 180,000 clones, roughly 80% were seen once, and the ten largest hold under 1.5%. The sequencing sample was made of PBMCs. These receptors were collected from a girl aged 5-17 years in good health and CMV-seropositive.

The chain uses TRBV28 and TRBJ2-7; 7 positions match TRBD2. CDR1 MDHEN and CDR2 SYDVKM come from the germline V gene. V shed 5 bases and J 3 bases; nucleotides not matched to a gene: 7. This CDR3 is 14 amino acids long. CDR3 region: CASSESGEGYEQYF. CDR3 bases: TGTGCCAGCAGTGAAAGCGGGGAAGGCTACGAGCAGTACTTC.

The genes are TRBV5-5 and TRBJ2-7; 9 bases fit TRBD2. This CDR3 has 14 residues. Trimming cost V 1 base and J 4 bases; bases outside gene matches: 3. Germline CDR1 and CDR2: SGHKS and YYEKEE (reference sequence). CDR3 nucleotides: TGTGCCAGCAGCTTGCCTAGCGGGATTTACGAGCAGTACTTC. The encoded protein is CASSLPSGIYEQYF.

The chain recombines TRBV19 with TRBJ1-5, with 8 bases matching TRBD1. The CDR3 length is 14 residues. CDR1 is LNHDA and CDR2 is SQIVND in the germline V gene (reference sequence). The junction had 5 bases not matched to a gene; V was cut back by 5 bases and J by 5 bases. As DNA, the CDR3 is TGTGCCAGTAGTTCAGGGACAGGATATCAGCCCCAGCATTTT. Its translation is CASSSGTGYQPQHF.

V usage is TRBV4-2 and J usage is TRBJ2-1, with TRBD1 matching over 9 bases. Trimming took 4 bases from V and 4 from J; bases not matched to a gene: 5. The length of the CDR3 is 15 residues. Germline CDR1 is LGHNA and CDR2 is YNFKEQ. CDR3 residues: CASSPQGARYNEQFF. CDR3 nucleotides: TGTGCCAGCAGCCCACAGGGGGCTAGGTACAATGAGCAGTTCTTC.

The chain carries TRBV4-2 and TRBJ2-7; TRBD2 agrees at 7 bases. With 1 base clipped from V and 6 bases from J, the junction kept 12 bases outside the gene matches. This CDR3 has 16 residues. Per the germline V gene, CDR1 is LGHNA and CDR2 is YNFKEQ. CDR3 loop: CASSQVWREFAPEQYF. The CDR3 coding sequence is TGTGCCAGCAGCCAAGTTTGGCGGGAGTTTGCCCCCGAGCAGTACTTC.

V usage is TRBV7-2 and J usage is TRBJ2-2, with 9 bases matching TRBD2. CDR1 is SGHTA, CDR2 FQGNSA, per germline. The CDR3 has 14 residues. J lost 3 bases, V lost 6 bases, and 2 bases had no gene match. The CDR3 region is CASRIAGDTGELFF. CDR3 sequence (DNA): TGTGCCAGCAGAATAGCGGGAGACACCGGGGAGCTGTTTTTT.

This clone has just a few counts. The V call is TRBV10-2, the J call TRBJ1-5; no definite D call. Trimming took off 5 bases at V and 3 bases at J, with 8 bases between the two ends. Germline V gene data show CDR1 as WSHSY and CDR2 as SAAADI. This CDR3 is 13 amino acids long. The CDR3 loop is CASSFSFNQPQHF. The CDR3 DNA is TGCGCCAGCAGTTTCAGTTTCAATCAGCCCCAGCATTTT.

Comment on this clone: The identical CDR3 is also encoded by other nucleotide sequences in the sample. Here the CDR3 DNA reads TGTGCCAGCAGCTTGGGAGCAGGGAATCAGCCCCAGCATTTT. It codes for CASSLGAGNQPQHF. The rearrangement links TRBV5-6 to TRBJ1-5, with D tentatively TRBD1 (5 bases). Germline CDR1 and CDR2: SGHDT and YYEEEE. V was shortened by 0 bases and J by 4 bases, with 8 bases between the two germline ends. The length of the CDR3 is 14 residues.

The V gene is TRBV2, the J gene TRBJ2-5, with D possibly being TRBD2 (5 bases). V was cut by 8 bases and J by 5 bases, with 15 bases left in between. The length of the CDR3 is 13 residues. CDR1 is SNHLY, CDR2 FYNNEI, per germline. The CDR3 sequence is CASLRRAKETQYF. CDR3 in DNA: TGTGCCAGCTTAAGGCGGGCTAAGGAGACCCAGTACTTC.

The J gene is TRBJ2-1, the V gene TRBV5-1, with 10 bases that match TRBD2. Per the germline V gene, CDR1 is SGHRS and CDR2 is YFSETQ. The CDR3 runs to 16 residues. Trimming removed 0 bases from V and 4 bases from J; junction bases left unmatched: 4. The CDR3 DNA sequence: TGCGCCAGCAGCTTGGAATGGACTAGCGGTTACAATGAGCAGTTCTTC. The encoded protein is CASSLEWTSGYNEQFF.

The V and J genes are TRBV5-4 and TRBJ1-2; D is ambiguous. CDR1 is SGHNT, CDR2 YYREEE, per germline (reference sequence). CDR3 length equals 15 residues. Trimming pared 4 bases from V and 0 bases from J, leaving 13 bases between. CDR3 residues: CASSIPPGTNYGYTF. The CDR3 DNA reads TGTGCCAGCAGCATCCCCCCGGGAACTAACTATGGCTACACCTTC.

This clone appeared a few times. The chain recombines TRBV7-2 with TRBJ2-7; possibly TRBD2 for D (6 bases). The CDR3 length is 13 residues. The V end was cut by 1 base, the J end by 4 bases, with 8 bases between. Germline CDR1 is SGHTA and CDR2 is FQGNSA. CDR3 bases: TGTGCCAGCAGCTTAGGTCGGGAGTACGAGCAGTACTTC. Translation: CASSLGREYEQYF.

The chain combines TRBV27 with TRBJ1-1, with 7 bases fitting TRBD1. CDR1 is MNHEY and CDR2 is SMNVEV in the germline V gene (reference sequence). After removal of 7 bases from V and 0 bases from J, the junction contained 8 bases not matched to a gene. The CDR3 covers 15 residues. For the CDR3, the DNA is TGTGCCAGCAATCGACCGGGACAGCTGAACACTGAAGCTTTCTTT. Its protein product is CASNRPGQLNTEAFF.

This clone appeared once. This chain links TRBV15 with TRBJ2-5, with D tentatively TRBD2 (6 bases). This CDR3 has 14 amino acids. The germline V gene encodes CDR1 LNHNV and CDR2 YYDKDF (reference sequence). Trimming cost V 5 bases and J 3 bases, with 13 bases left between them. CDR3 residues: CATSPRGIEETQYF. DNA of the CDR3: TGTGCCACCAGCCCTCGGGGGATCGAAGAGACCCAGTACTTC.

This clone was observed once. This chain connects TRBV6-6 to TRBJ1-1; D not resolved. The CDR3 is 15 amino acids. CDR1 is MNHNY, CDR2 SVGAGI, per germline (reference sequence). Between the trimmed V and J ends, which lost 0 bases and 0 bases, there was a span of 8 bases. The CDR3: CASSYSPVVNTEAFF. The CDR3 DNA is TGTGCCAGCAGTTACTCCCCGGTCGTGAACACTGAAGCTTTCTTT.

CDR3 nucleotide sequence: TGTGCCTGGAGTCCGGGCAGGGGCTGGGAGCAGTACTTC. Translating gives CAWSPGRGWEQYF. The chain is built from TRBV30 and TRBJ2-7, with D perhaps TRBD1 (6 bases). This CDR3 is built from 13 residues. Germline lookup yields CDR1 GTSNPN and CDR2 SVGIG (reference sequence). The V end lost 2 bases, the J end lost 7 bases, and 15 bases lay between the germline ends.

The chain has TRBV5-1 and TRBJ2-7; 10 bases are a match to TRBD2. Trimming at V came to 5 bases and at J to 3 bases, leaving 8 bases not matched to a gene. The CDR3 has 15 residues. Per germline, CDR1 SGHRS and CDR2 YFSETQ. This chain's CDR3 is CASRQREGPFYEQYF. In DNA, the CDR3 is TGCGCCAGCAGACAGCGGGAGGGCCCTTTCTACGAGCAGTACTTC.

The rearrangement uses TRBV15 and TRBJ1-2; TRBD1 aligns across 8 bases. Germline V gives CDR1 LNHNV, CDR2 YYDKDF (reference sequence). After removal of 0 bases from V and 12 bases from J, the junction contained 15 bases not matched to a gene. The CDR3 has 16 residues. For the CDR3, the DNA is TGTGCCACCAGCAGAGATCCCTCGCCGGACAGGGAAGGGGACACCTTC. This translates into CATSRDPSPDREGDTF.

The chain carries TRBV28 and TRBJ2-7, with D possibly matching TRBD2 (6 bases). The CDR3 runs to 18 residues. Germline CDR1 MDHEN, CDR2 SYDVKM. The V end lost 5 bases, the J end lost 0 bases, and 23 bases lay between the germline ends. The CDR3: CASSTLAPGTASSYEQYF. CDR3 DNA sequence: TGTGCCAGCAGTACTCTAGCCCCCGGGACTGCGAGCTCCTACGAGCAGTACTTC.

The rearrangement uses TRBV20-1 and TRBJ1-1; no firm D call. Germline CDR1 and CDR2: DFQATT and SNEGSKA (reference sequence). Deletions cut 3 bases from V and 10 bases from J, with 9 bases between. CDR3 length: 10 residues. CDR3 nucleotides: TGCAGTGCTAGGAGGGAGGGAGCTTTCTTT. It specifies CSARREGAFF.